Presented here are 4 T cell receptor beta chains from one specimen sequenced in a study of shared clonotypes between healthy human individuals. Libraries were prepared by immunoSEQ multiplex PCR; TCRdb keeps only in-frame clonotypes and omits some of them. The sample has roughly 2 million clones, 85% to 95% seen once. The sequenced sample consisted of naive CD4+ T cells sorted from blood. As to subset: CD45RA+ positively selected. These receptors all come from a man between 18 and 29 years old in good health.

V is TRBV7-9 and J is TRBJ1-5, with a possible D match to TRBD1 (6 bases). This CDR3 has 15 amino acids. Germline-derived CDR1 and CDR2 are SEHNR and FQNEAQ (reference sequence). V was trimmed by 1 base and J by 1 base, leaving 8 bases between them. CDR3 in amino acids: CASSLGTASNQPQHF. The CDR3 coding sequence is TGTGCCAGCAGCTTAGGGACAGCGAGCAATCAGCCCCAGCATTTT.

The genes are TRBV4-3 and TRBJ2-4, with 12 nucleotides matching TRBD2. This CDR3 contains 17 residues. Trimming took 0 bases from V and 6 from J; bases not matched to a gene: 6. Germline loops: CDR1 LGHNA, CDR2 YSLEER. The CDR3 bases are TGCGCCAGCAGCCAAGATTCACTAGCGGGAGGCCTAAACATTCAGTACTTC. It encodes CASSQDSLAGGLNIQYF.

This sequence joins TRBV6-5 and TRBJ2-2; no clear D. Germline CDR1 and CDR2: MNHEY and SVGAGI. Trimming removed 6 bases from V and 0 bases from J, with 5 bases in between. This CDR3 region has 13 residues. The CDR3 DNA reads TGTGCCAGCAGGGCGACGAACACCGGGGAGCTGTTTTTT. As protein: CASRATNTGELFF.

This clone was seen once. The chain combines TRBV30 with TRBJ2-5; 7 bases are a match to TRBD2. This CDR3 has 14 amino acids. Germline V lookup: CDR1 GTSNPN, CDR2 SVGIG (reference sequence). Losses at the gene ends were 0 bases for V and 4 bases for J; bases not matched to a gene: 5. The DNA of the CDR3 is TGTGCCTGGAGTGTACGGGCTAGCGGAGAGACCCAGTACTTC. Its translation: CAWSVRASGETQYF.